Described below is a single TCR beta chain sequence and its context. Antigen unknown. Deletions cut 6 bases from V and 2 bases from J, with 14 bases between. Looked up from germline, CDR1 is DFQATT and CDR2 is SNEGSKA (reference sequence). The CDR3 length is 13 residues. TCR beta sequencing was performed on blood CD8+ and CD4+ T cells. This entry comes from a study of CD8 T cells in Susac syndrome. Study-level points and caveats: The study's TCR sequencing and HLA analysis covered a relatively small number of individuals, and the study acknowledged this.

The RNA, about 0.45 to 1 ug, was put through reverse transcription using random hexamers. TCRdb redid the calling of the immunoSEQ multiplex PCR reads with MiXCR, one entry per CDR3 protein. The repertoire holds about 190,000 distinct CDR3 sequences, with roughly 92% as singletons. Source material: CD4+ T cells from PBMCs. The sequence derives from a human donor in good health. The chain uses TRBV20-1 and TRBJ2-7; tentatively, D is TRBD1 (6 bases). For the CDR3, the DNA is TGCAGTGCCCGAGGCCAGGGGCCCTACGAGCAGTACTTC. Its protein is CSARGQGPYEQYF.